The clone carrying this T cell receptor beta chain occurred many times. No antigen is known for it. The beta constant-region primer was an equimolar mix of two oligonucleotides covering TRBC1 and TRBC2. The cDNA 3' end received a ligated single-stranded oligonucleotide carrying the SP2 primer and a 12-nucleotide UMI. TCRdb used MiXCR to reprocess the UMI-ligation and nested PCR reads, holding one entry per CDR3 protein. The data hold 100,000 or so distinct CDR3 sequences, with around 6.5% observed a single time. This entry is derived from a study of naive and memory T cell subsets. Overall study results and limits: Clonotypes are single alpha or beta chains, not paired receptors. Diversity fell and Gini index rose from naive through CM, EM, EMRA.

The V and J ends lost 4 bases and 1 base respectively, with 14 bases between them. Germline V lookup: CDR1 SGHTA, CDR2 FQGNSA. The CDR3 has 16 residues. The rearrangement joins TRBV7-2 to TRBJ1-5; possible D gene TRBD1, 6 bases. The specimen sequenced was central memory CD4+ T cells from blood. The clonotype originates from a human donor in good health. The CDR3 sequence is CASSSTDRLSNQPQHF. Written as DNA, the CDR3 is TGTGCCAGCAGCTCCACGGACAGATTAAGCAATCAGCCCCAGCATTTT.